What follows are 26 T cell receptor beta chains derived from one specimen sequenced in a study of CXCR3-negative and CXCR3-positive naive CD8 T cells. These receptors have no known antigen. The study, taken as a whole, reports: The TRB CDR3s that CXCR3-positive naive cells carried were more hydrophobic than those of CXCR3-negative naive cells.

5' RACE with UMI labels generated the TRB cDNA libraries. From the 5' RACE reads, TCRdb lists one entry per CDR3 protein and no DNA. This table holds over 100,000 distinct CDR3 sequences. The specimen was naive CXCR3+ CD8+ T cells from blood. The subset was: CD45RO-CCR7+CD27+CD95- naive CD8+ T cells expressing CXCR3 (TNR3+). These receptors came from a human donor in good health. Some clones in this sample may be carry-over from other donors' samples.

The chain is built from TRBV29-1 and TRBJ2-2. Per the germline V gene, CDR1 is SQVTM and CDR2 is ANQGSEA. CDR3 length: 16 amino acids. Here the CDR3 reads CSVRGTGARNTGELFF.

V gene TRBV29-1 combines with J gene TRBJ2-3; TCRdb outputs TRBD2, but without DNA this stays unchecked. The CDR3 is 16 amino acids. CDR1 is SQVTM and CDR2 is ANQGSEA in the germline V gene. The CDR3 here is CSVEGTSGGKVNTQYF.

The rearrangement joins TRBV5-1 to TRBJ2-7; the D gene TCRdb calls, TRBD2, cannot be checked with no DNA. CDR1 and CDR2 from the germline V gene are SGHRS and YFSETQ. The CDR3 contains 15 residues. CDR3 protein: CASSLTGTGDYEQYF.

V gene TRBV10-2 combines with J gene TRBJ2-6. Germline CDR1 reads WSHSY; CDR2 reads SAAADI. The CDR3 consists of 12 residues. Here the CDR3 reads CASKKGANVLTF.

The CDR3 spells CASSMWTGNTGELFF. The chain carries TRBV19 and TRBJ2-2; the TCRdb D gene call, TRBD1, has no DNA to confirm it. The CDR3 covers 15 residues. The germline V gene encodes CDR1 LNHDA and CDR2 SQIVND (reference sequence).

V is TRBV11-2 and J is TRBJ1-1; TCRdb selects TRBD1, and the lack of DNA leaves this call unchecked. CDR1 is SGHAT and CDR2 is FQNNGV in the germline V gene. The CDR3 has 15 amino acids. The chain's CDR3 is CASSLSGAGNTEAFF.

The chain uses TRBV2 and TRBJ2-1; TCRdb picks TRBD2, but there is no DNA to check that call. The CDR3 spans 14 residues. The germline V gene has CDR1 SNHLY and CDR2 FYNNEI. The CDR3 spells CASSEMVGQIEQFF.

The V call is TRBV13, the J call TRBJ2-1. The CDR3 has 12 residues. Germline loops: CDR1 PRHDT, CDR2 FYEKMQ (reference sequence). The CDR3 loop is CASSLGAASQFF.

The genes are TRBV27 and TRBJ2-1; TCRdb names TRBD1, which stays unverified in the absence of DNA. The CDR3 is 15 amino acids. Germline CDR1 MNHEY, CDR2 SMNVEV (reference sequence). CDR3 residues: CASSLTGNPYNEQFF.

The gene calls are TRBV5-1 and TRBJ2-7; TCRdb lists TRBD1, though no DNA is available to test this call. Germline CDR1 is SGHRS and CDR2 is YFSETQ. The CDR3 consists of 14 residues. The CDR3 is CASSQGQTGYEQYF.

J is TRBJ2-7 and V is TRBV19; as DNA is missing, the TRBD2 call by TCRdb cannot be tested. CDR1 and CDR2 (germline): LNHDA, SQIVND (reference sequence). The CDR3 contains 13 residues. CDR3 residues: CATHHSGNNEQYF.

The chain carries TRBV4-2 and TRBJ2-1; TCRdb outputs TRBD2, but without DNA this stays unchecked. This CDR3 spans 21 amino acids. Germline loops: CDR1 LGHNA, CDR2 YNFKEQ. The CDR3 protein is CASSQEVQAGGPSGPYNEQFF.

The chain links TRBV7-8 to TRBJ1-5. CDR3 length: 13 amino acids. From germline, CDR1 is SGHVS and CDR2 FQNEAQ. The CDR3 loop is CASSPKGYQPQHF.

CDR3 in amino acids: CASSLAQVYEQYF. The chain carries TRBV7-8 and TRBJ2-7. CDR1 and CDR2 (germline): SGHVS, FQNEAQ. CDR3 length equals 13 residues.

The chain recombines TRBV12-3 or TRBV12-4 with TRBJ1-1. The CDR3 runs 16 residues. The CDR3 here is CASSLRVGPEEAEAFF.

The chain is built from TRBV28 and TRBJ2-7; checking the TCRdb D call of TRBD2 is not possible without DNA. CDR1 and CDR2 (germline): MDHEN, SYDVKM. The CDR3 contains 13 residues. The CDR3 protein is CAIRSGAGTEQYF.

The CDR3: CASSIGPAELHF. This chain connects TRBV7-9 to TRBJ1-6. This CDR3 is built from 12 residues. Germline CDR1 SEHNR, CDR2 FQNEAQ (reference sequence).

V is TRBV5-5 and J is TRBJ2-5. Germline CDR1 SGHKS, CDR2 YYEKEE (reference sequence). The CDR3 runs to 12 residues. The CDR3 protein is CASSWGEETQYF.

The chain joins TRBV29-1 to TRBJ2-5; TCRdb gives TRBD1 as the D gene, but with no DNA this cannot be confirmed. Germline CDR1 and CDR2: SQVTM and ANQGSEA. This CDR3 has 16 residues. The CDR3 spells CSVEDLQGQIQETQYF.

The chain recombines TRBV15 with TRBJ1-1; the D call from TCRdb, TRBD1, cannot be confirmed without DNA. This CDR3 region has 15 residues. Germline CDR1 LNHNV, CDR2 YYDKDF (reference sequence). Here the CDR3 reads CATSNGQEMNTEAFF.

This sequence joins TRBV12-3 or TRBV12-4 and TRBJ2-3. The CDR3 runs to 12 residues. CDR3 residues: CASSQIADTQYF.

The chain combines TRBV7-9 with TRBJ1-2; TCRdb indicates TRBD1, and absent DNA this call remains unverified. Germline V CDR1 and CDR2: SEHNR, FQNEAQ (reference sequence). The CDR3 is made up of 16 amino acids. This CDR3 reads CASSTTRTGEHYGYTF.

The V call is TRBV15, the J call TRBJ2-1; TCRdb names TRBD1, which stays unverified in the absence of DNA. CDR3 length: 17 amino acids. In germline, CDR1 is LNHNV, CDR2 YYDKDF (reference sequence). This chain's CDR3 is CATSGKQGGSSYNEQFF.

This chain connects TRBV15 to TRBJ2-7. Germline V gene sequence: CDR1 LNHNV, CDR2 YYDKDF (reference sequence). The CDR3 totals 15 residues. CDR3 residues: CATSTTDTPSYEQYF.

This chain connects TRBV9 to TRBJ2-7; absent DNA, TCRdb's TRBD1 call cannot be checked. The CDR3 covers 15 residues. Per germline, CDR1 SGDLS and CDR2 YYNGEE. CDR3 amino acids: CASSVVPSSSYEQYF. The variable domain in full, with the rest retrieved from reference TRBV9 and TRBJ2-7, is DSGVTQTPKHLITATGQRVTLRCSPRSGDLSVYWYQQSLDQGLQFLIQYYNGEERAKGNILERFSAQQFPDLHSELNLSSLELGDSALYFCASSVVPSSSYEQYFGPGTRLTVT.

The chain recombines TRBV5-6 with TRBJ2-7. Germline V gives CDR1 SGHDT, CDR2 YYEEEE. The CDR3 is made up of 11 amino acids. The CDR3 is CASSFLHEQYF.